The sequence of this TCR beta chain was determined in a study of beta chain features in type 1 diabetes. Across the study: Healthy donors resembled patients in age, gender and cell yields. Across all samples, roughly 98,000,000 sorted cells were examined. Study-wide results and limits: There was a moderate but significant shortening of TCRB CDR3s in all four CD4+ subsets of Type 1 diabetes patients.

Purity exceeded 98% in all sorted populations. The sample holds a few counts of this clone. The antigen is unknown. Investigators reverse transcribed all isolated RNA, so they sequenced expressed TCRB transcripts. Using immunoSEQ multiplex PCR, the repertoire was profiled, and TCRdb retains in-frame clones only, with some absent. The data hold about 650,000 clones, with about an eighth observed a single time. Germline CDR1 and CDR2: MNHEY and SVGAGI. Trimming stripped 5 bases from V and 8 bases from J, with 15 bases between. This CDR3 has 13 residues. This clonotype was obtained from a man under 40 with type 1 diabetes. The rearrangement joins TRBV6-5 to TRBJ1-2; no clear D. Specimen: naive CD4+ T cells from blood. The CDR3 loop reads CASSPQTLYGYTF. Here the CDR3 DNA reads TGTGCCAGCAGTCCCCAAACCCTATACGGCTACACCTTC.